This passage covers 18 T cell receptor beta chains from one sample sequenced in a study of response to subunit inactivated influenza vaccine. TCRdb reanalysed the RT-PCR reads using MiXCR and keeps one entry per CDR3 protein. The sample has around 530,000 distinct CDR3 sequences, approximately 12% seen once. The sequences come from PBMCs from blood, collected on the day of vaccination. These receptors all come from a man over 45 who received an inactivated influenza vaccine.

This clonotype was found a few times. The rearrangement joins TRBV3-1 to TRBJ1-5, with D possibly TRBD1 on 6 matching bases. Trimming shortened V by 4 bases and J by 0 bases, and 13 bases separated the two germline ends. The germline V gene encodes CDR1 LGHDT and CDR2 YNNKEL (reference sequence). This CDR3 is built from 16 residues. CDR3 nucleotides: TGTGCCAGCAGCCCTACAGGGCTCAATAGCAATCAGCCCCAGCATTTT. Its protein product is CASSPTGLNSNQPQHF.

The table lists this clonotype with a few counts. The genes are TRBV12-3 or TRBV12-4 and TRBJ2-7; D is undetermined. This CDR3 spans 11 amino acids. Trimming stripped 2 bases from V and 6 bases from J, with 5 bases between. The CDR3 region has the DNA TGTGCCAGCAGTTTAACAGCCGAGCAGTACTTC. Amino acids: CASSLTAEQYF.

V usage is TRBV7-9 and J usage is TRBJ2-5, with D perhaps matching TRBD1 (7 bases). CDR3 length: 15 amino acids. Germline-derived CDR1 and CDR2 are SEHNR and FQNEAQ (reference sequence). V lost 5 bases and J lost 2, with 15 bases in between. The CDR3 spells CASSAGGSGQETQYF. CDR3 in DNA: TGTGCCAGCAGCGCAGGGGGTAGCGGACAAGAGACCCAGTACTTC.

The chain links TRBV15 to TRBJ2-7; 7 bases fit TRBD1. The CDR3 is 14 residues long. Trimming at V came to 2 bases and at J to 4 bases, leaving 5 bases not matched to a gene. Germline V gene lookup returns CDR1 LNHNV and CDR2 YYDKDF (reference sequence). The CDR3 region has the DNA TGTGCCACCAGCAGATCTGTGGACAGGTACGAGCAGTACTTC. Translation: CATSRSVDRYEQYF.

This clonotype has ten or more counts. This chain connects TRBV7-9 to TRBJ1-2, with a weak D call TRBD1 (5 bases). The CDR3 totals 14 residues. V was pared by 6 bases and J by 2 bases, with 13 bases between. Germline loops: CDR1 SEHNR, CDR2 FQNEAQ (reference sequence). This chain's CDR3 is CASSVRGRNYGYTF. Written as DNA, the CDR3 is TGTGCCAGCAGTGTAAGGGGCAGGAACTATGGCTACACCTTC.

This clonotype was counted between two and nine times. The chain combines TRBV6-5 with TRBJ1-1; 7 bases match TRBD1. The CDR3 covers 18 residues. After removal of 0 bases from V and 4 bases from J, the junction contained 14 bases not matched to a gene. Germline-derived CDR1 and CDR2 are MNHEY and SVGAGI. The CDR3 sequence: CASSYSNRGRGWSTEAFF. The DNA of the CDR3 is TGTGCCAGCAGTTACTCGAATAGGGGGCGCGGATGGAGCACTGAAGCTTTCTTT.

The V call is TRBV20-1, the J call TRBJ2-7; 9 bases align to TRBD1. V shed 5 bases, J shed 4 bases, and the junction held 15 bases outside the gene matches. The CDR3 has 16 residues. In germline, CDR1 is DFQATT, CDR2 SNEGSKA (reference sequence). The chain's CDR3 is CSAAGTGNTASYEQYF. The CDR3, as DNA: TGCAGTGCTGCGGGGACAGGGAATACCGCGTCGTACGAGCAGTACTTC.

This clonotype came up a few times. J is TRBJ2-2 and V is TRBV5-1; 9 bases agree with TRBD2. V shed 1 base, J shed 4 bases, and the junction held 14 bases outside the gene matches. Germline values: CDR1 SGHRS, CDR2 YFSETQ. The CDR3 runs to 19 residues. This CDR3 reads CASSLNPAGGGWGTGELFF. CDR3 sequence (DNA): TGCGCCAGCAGCTTGAATCCAGCGGGAGGAGGATGGGGCACCGGGGAGCTGTTTTTT.

This chain joins TRBV20-1 and TRBJ2-6; D is ambiguous. CDR1 and CDR2 (germline): DFQATT, SNEGSKA (reference sequence). Trimming took off 6 bases at V and 0 bases at J, with 12 bases between the two ends. The CDR3 is made up of 15 amino acids. The CDR3 protein is CSASGFGSGANVLTF. The CDR3 DNA reads as TGCAGTGCCTCTGGTTTTGGCTCTGGGGCCAACGTCCTGACTTTC.

The J gene is TRBJ2-1, the V gene TRBV23-1; 7 bases fit TRBD1. TRBV23-1 is an ORF for which the function is uncertain. The CDR3 loop spans 18 amino acids. With 5 bases clipped from V and 0 bases from J, the junction kept 13 bases outside the gene matches. CDR3 DNA sequence: TGCGCCAGCAGTGCAATATGGACAGGCCAGAGCTCCTACAATGAGCAGTTCTTC. This encodes CASSAIWTGQSSYNEQFF.

There are a few counts of this clonotype. The V gene is TRBV24-1, the J gene TRBJ2-1, with D possibly being TRBD1 (6 bases). The CDR3 sequence is 16 residues long. Between the trimmed V and J ends, which lost 0 bases and 7 bases, there was a span of 15 bases. The germline V gene has CDR1 KGHDR and CDR2 SFDVKD. CDR3 sequence reads: CATSDLSGQGRNEQFF. DNA for the CDR3: TGTGCCACCAGTGATTTGAGTGGTCAGGGGCGGAATGAGCAGTTCTTC.

The table lists this clonotype with a few counts. This chain uses TRBV28 with TRBJ2-1; 8 bases are a match to TRBD2. CDR1 and CDR2 (germline): MDHEN, SYDVKM. CDR3 size: 17 residues. The trim removed 1 base at V and 7 bases at J, leaving 12 bases unmatched. This CDR3 is CASSLFSPAGVYNEQFF. The CDR3 DNA follows: TGTGCCAGCAGTTTATTCTCCCCAGCGGGAGTCTATAATGAGCAGTTCTTC.

The rearrangement links TRBV27 to TRBJ2-2, with D perhaps TRBD1 (6 bases). Germline loops: CDR1 MNHEY, CDR2 SMNVEV (reference sequence). Deletions cut 0 bases from V and 3 bases from J, with 11 bases between. The CDR3 is made up of 16 amino acids. CDR3 region: CASSLSWGLDTGELFF. The CDR3 DNA reads as TGTGCCAGCAGTTTATCGTGGGGGCTCGACACCGGGGAGCTGTTTTTT.

The chain is built from TRBV11-2 and TRBJ2-3; TRBD2 matches at 13 bases. With 7 bases clipped from V and 8 bases from J, the junction kept 9 bases outside the gene matches. The CDR3 has 15 residues. CDR1 and CDR2 (germline): SGHAT, FQNNGV. The CDR3 DNA reads TGTGCCAGCACCCCGGGACTAGCGGGATACGGTACGCAGTATTTT. The encoded protein is CASTPGLAGYGTQYF.

This clonotype has more than one count but fewer than ten. The chain couples TRBV9 to TRBJ2-3, with 11 bases aligning to TRBD2. Per germline, CDR1 SGDLS and CDR2 YYNGEE. CDR3 size: 15 residues. Trimming took 0 bases from V and 7 from J; bases not matched to a gene: 4. CDR3: CASSVGGLAANTQYF. Here the CDR3 DNA reads TGTGCCAGCAGCGTAGGGGGACTAGCGGCGAATACGCAGTATTTT.

This clonotype was counted only a few times. The genes are TRBV12-3 or TRBV12-4 and TRBJ2-7, with D tentatively TRBD1 or TRBD2 (6 bases each). The CDR3 contains 17 residues. V was pared by 3 bases and J by 0 bases, with 18 bases between. CDR3: CASSLEGGSWLSYEQYF. Here the CDR3 DNA reads TGTGCCAGCAGTTTGGAGGGGGGCAGTTGGCTCTCCTACGAGCAGTACTTC.

V usage is TRBV19 and J usage is TRBJ1-5; D remains ambiguous. Germline CDR1 LNHDA, CDR2 SQIVND (reference sequence). Trimming cost V 1 base and J 7 bases, with 11 bases left between them. The CDR3 extends over 14 amino acids. The CDR3 coding sequence is TGTGCCAGTAGTATAGGAGGCGAGCGGCAGCCCCAGCATTTT. Translation gives CASSIGGERQPQHF.

The gene calls are TRBV10-3 and TRBJ2-7; TRBD2 aligns across 7 bases. Per the germline V gene, CDR1 is ENHRY and CDR2 is SYGVKD. The ends lost 6 bases at V and 5 bases at J; junction bases unmatched: 10. This CDR3 comprises 14 residues. The chain's CDR3 is CAISERGIMDEQYF. CDR3 bases: TGTGCCATCAGCGAGCGGGGCATAATGGACGAGCAGTACTTC.